The clone carrying this T cell receptor (beta chain) was picked up one time. The CDR3 has 13 residues. V was trimmed by 2 bases and J by 6 bases, leaving 10 bases between them. These data belong to a study of blood T cell repertoires in COVID-19. Symptom resolution, clearance, or two negative PCRs marked donors in Cohort 3 as recovered. In the study's own analysis: Estimation of nucleated cell counts relied on the amplification of reference gene primers. Using immunoSEQ multiplex PCR, the repertoire was profiled, and TCRdb retains in-frame clones only, with some absent. V, J and clone size are taken as reported in that table, and D and trimming were inferred from the DNA itself. The sample has about 330,000 clones, more than 75% seen once.

The receptor's source is a woman aged 25 to 39 who had recovered from COVID-19. This sequence joins TRBV12-3 or TRBV12-4 and TRBJ1-1, with a possible D match to TRBD1 (5 bases). Sample: PBMCs or T cells enriched from blood (not recorded which). The CDR3: CASSLIQGAEAFF. The CDR3 coding sequence is TGTGCCAGCAGTTTAATCCAGGGCGCTGAAGCTTTCTTT.